These T cell receptor beta chains were read from a single sample in a study of blood T cell repertoires in COVID-19. Measured with immunoSEQ multiplex PCR; TCRdb has only the in-frame clones, and not every one. Here the sample spans about 40,000 clones, 70% to 90% being singletons. The sequencing input was peripheral blood. The receptors come from a human donor in a cohort sampled during active COVID-19. CDR3s include the opening cysteine and the closing phenylalanine or tryptophan. A D gene is named only where the DNA matches it firmly. Clone size is shown for a subset of rows, as once, few, many or a class of expanded clone.

.,TRBV9,TRBD2,TRBJ2-3,TGTGCCAGCAGCGTGTCCACTAGCGGGCCAGATACGCAGTATTTT,CASSVSTSGPDTQYF
.,TRBV7-2,TRBD2,TRBJ2-1,TGTGCCAGCAGCACCGGAATAGCGGGGAATGAGCAGTTCTTC,CASSTGIAGNEQFF
.,TRBV5-1,.,TRBJ2-6,TGCGCCAGCAGCTTGCAGGGGTCTCGGTCTGGGGCCAACGTCCTGACTTTC,CASSLQGSRSGANVLTF
few,TRBV7-9,TRBD1,TRBJ2-3,TGTGCCAGCAGCTTAACAGGGGGCGGCACAGATACGCAGTATTTT,CASSLTGGGTDTQYF
once,TRBV15,TRBD1,TRBJ2-7,TGTGCCACCAGTACCGGGACAGGGGGCTACGAGCAGTACTTC,CATSTGTGGYEQYF
.,TRBV7-2,.,TRBJ2-3,TGTGCCAGCAGCCCCTGGCGGGCGGGCACAGATACGCAGTATTTT,CASSPWRAGTDTQYF
.,TRBV5-5,TRBD1,TRBJ1-2,TGTGCCAGCAGCTCGGACAGGGCTTCCTATGGCTACACCTTC,CASSSDRASYGYTF
.,TRBV18,TRBD1,TRBJ2-3,TGTGCCAGCTCAGCCGGGACAGGGGGCAGCGCAGATACGCAGTATTTT,CASSAGTGGSADTQYF
.,TRBV7-9,.,TRBJ2-5,TGTGCCAGCAGCTTAGCGGGCTTGGGGACCCAGTACTTC,CASSLAGLGTQYF
few,TRBV19,.,TRBJ1-1,TGTGCCAGTAGCGTGCAAGGGGCGACCACTGAAGCTTTCTTT,CASSVQGATTEAFF
once,TRBV18,.,TRBJ2-6,TGTGCCAGCTCACCACCCTCGGGCTCTGGGGCCAACGTCCTGACTTTC,CASSPPSGSGANVLTF
.,TRBV2,TRBD2,TRBJ2-1,TGTGCCAGCAGTGACCAAGCGGGGGGCCGCGATGAGCAGTTCTTC,CASSDQAGGRDEQFF
.,TRBV7-8,.,TRBJ2-3,TGTGCCAGCAGCCCCCCAGCAAAGGGGGAAGATACGCAGTATTTT,CASSPPAKGEDTQYF
.,TRBV19,TRBD1,TRBJ1-5,TGTGCCAGTAGTATAGTACCGGGACAGGGGGATCAGCCCCAGCATTTT,CASSIVPGQGDQPQHF
.,TRBV5-1,.,TRBJ2-7,TGCGCCAGCAGCATGGCGGCAGGGGTTTCCTACGAGCAGTACTTC,CASSMAAGVSYEQYF
.,TRBV6-5,TRBD1,TRBJ1-1,TGTGCCAGCAGCCGCGGACAGGCTACTGAAGCTTTCTTT,CASSRGQATEAFF
.,TRBV10-3,TRBD1,TRBJ1-1,TGTGCCGCGTCTTCCGGGACAGAAAGTGAAGCTTTCTTT,CAASSGTESEAFF
once,TRBV9,TRBD1,TRBJ2-1,TGTGCCAGCAGCCAACAGGGGTCCAATGAGCAGTTCTTC,CASSQQGSNEQFF
.,TRBV9,TRBD1,TRBJ2-3,TGTGCCAGCAGCGTAGAAACAGGGGTATCAGATACGCAGTATTTT,CASSVETGVSDTQYF
.,TRBV9,.,TRBJ2-1,TGTGCCAGCAGCCTTGGGGTAGCGGCCTACAATGAGCAGTTCTTC,CASSLGVAAYNEQFF
.,TRBV27,.,TRBJ2-3,TGTGCCAGCAGCCTGAGGGGGTCAGATACGCAGTATTTT,CASSLRGSDTQYF
.,TRBV21-1,.,TRBJ1-2,TGTGCCAGCAGCAAAGAAAAGAACAGCGGCTACACCTTC,CASSKEKNSGYTF
.,TRBV21-1,.,TRBJ1-1,TGTGCCAGCAGCAAAGGGGTGGAGACAGGGGGCCTGAGGAACACTGAAGCTTTCTTT,CASSKGVETGGLRNTEAFF
few,TRBV18,.,TRBJ1-1,TGTGCCAGCTCTCTCACAGGGCCGAGGAGGACTGAAGCTTTCTTT,CASSLTGPRRTEAFF
.,TRBV11-2,TRBD1,TRBJ2-3,TGTGCCAGCAGCCTGGGACAGGGCCGCACAGATACGCAGTATTTT,CASSLGQGRTDTQYF
few,TRBV5-4,.,TRBJ2-2,TGTGCCAGCAGCCCCAAGGGAGCCGGGGAGCTGTTTTTT,CASSPKGAGELFF
.,TRBV12-3/TRBV12-4,.,TRBJ2-1,TGTGCCAGCAGTGATAACCAGTTACCAAAGCAGTTCTTC,CASSDNQLPKQFF
few,TRBV24-1,.,TRBJ2-3,TGTGCCACCAGCCAGGGAGGGGGGAAAGATACGCAGTATTTT,CATSQGGGKDTQYF
.,TRBV3-1/TRBV3-2,.,TRBJ1-2,TGTGCCAGCAGCTATAACAGACCCTATGGCTACACCTTC,CASSYNRPYGYTF
.,TRBV6-2/TRBV6-3,TRBD2,TRBJ2-7,TGTGCCAGCAGTTACTCGAACATAGCGGGCCCGCCCTACGAGCAGTACTTC,CASSYSNIAGPPYEQYF
.,TRBV5-4,TRBD2,TRBJ2-1,TGTGCCAGCAGCCCCGCTAGCGGGGGGAGAAATGAGCAGTTCTTC,CASSPASGGRNEQFF
.,TRBV7-9,.,TRBJ1-1,TGTGCCAGCAGCTTAGCGCGGGGTGGGGGTAGGGGGAACACTGAAGCTTTCTTT,CASSLARGGGRGNTEAFF
once,TRBV10-2,TRBD2,TRBJ2-3,TGCGCCAGCGGCCGAGGGGCGGGGGGCACAGATACGCAGTATTTT,CASGRGAGGTDTQYF
once,TRBV5-1,.,TRBJ2-3,TGCGCCAGCAGCTTTTTCTCCGGGGTGAGGGATACGCAGTATTTT,CASSFFSGVRDTQYF
.,TRBV5-1,TRBD2,TRBJ2-3,TGCGCCAGCACTCCCGCGGGGGGGGTGGATACGCAGTATTTT,CASTPAGGVDTQYF
.,TRBV5-4,.,TRBJ1-1,TGTGCCAGCAGCTTGATCACAGCGAACACTGAAGCTTTCTTT,CASSLITANTEAFF
few,TRBV4-2,.,TRBJ1-4,TGTGCCAGCAGCGCCCGGCAGGGTAATGAAAAACTGTTTTTT,CASSARQGNEKLFF
medium-sized,TRBV5-1,.,TRBJ1-1,TGCGCCAGCACCAATTTTTTCAGGGGATTGAACACTGAAGCTTTCTTT,CASTNFFRGLNTEAFF
.,TRBV5-1,TRBD1,TRBJ2-4,TGCGCCAGCAGCCCGGGACAGGGGGACATTCAGTACTTC,CASSPGQGDIQYF
.,TRBV24-1,TRBD1,TRBJ1-5,TGTGCCACCAGCGATGGGACAGGGGGGCAGCCCCAGCATTTT,CATSDGTGGQPQHF